Detailed here is one TCR beta chain. The assay was immunoSEQ multiplex PCR, and TCRdb's table has in-frame clones only and misses some. The sample has tens of thousands of clones; over 80% are singletons. This specimen comes from a study of OX40 agonist ivuxolimab in advanced cancers. Study as a whole: At doses from 0.01 to 10 mg/kg, patients were given intravenous ivuxolimab every 2 weeks. Mean age 60 years, range roughly 20 to 85; roughly 82% male.

Germline values: CDR1 LNHNV, CDR2 YYDKDF (reference sequence). The V end was cut by 4 bases, the J end by 3 bases, with 19 bases between. CDR3 length: 16 amino acids. The sequences come from CD4+ or CD8+ T cells sorted from blood, collected in a trial of the OX40 agonist ivuxolimab. The clonotype was recovered from an adult with an advanced solid tumor such as melanoma, head and neck, liver or kidney cancer. The J gene is TRBJ2-7, the V gene TRBV15; a weak D match, TRBD2 (6 bases). Here the CDR3 DNA reads TGTGCCACCAGCATGTCCGGGACTCCCGATATCTACGAGCAGTACTTC. Translating it yields CATSMSGTPDIYEQYF.